The present T cell receptor (beta chain) was sequenced within a study of beta chain features in type 1 diabetes (dated by TCRdb to 2016 to 2019). Regarding the study in general: Mean age, gender distribution, total cell number and subset yield did not differ between patients and healthy donors. A total of roughly 100 million sorted cells were examined across all samples, and RNA yield correlated strongly with the number of cells per subset. The study compared TCRB repertoires of sorted circulating CD4+ T cell subsets between recently diagnosed type 1 diabetes patients and matched healthy donors. Regulatory and stem cell-like memory subsets were obtained from only 8 patients and about 8 healthy donors, while naive and central memory subsets were obtained from all 30 or so donors.

A single peripheral blood draw of around 0.11 L on average was collected from each donor into heparinised tubes. Naive, central memory, regulatory and stem cell-like memory CD4+ T cells were sorted on a BD FACSAria II using a panel including CD45RO, CCR7, CD25, CD127, CD95 and CD27. A purity above 95% was achieved for all sorted populations. PBMCs were isolated immediately by Lymphoprep density gradient centrifugation and stained directly without culture. So that batch effects would be minimized, each experiment stained and sorted samples in pairs, pairing one healthy donor with one patient. Note on this clone: Its target antigen remains unknown. Base qualities are missing; no much larger clone stands one base away.

All of the isolated RNA was reverse transcribed with the High Capacity cDNA Reverse Transcription Kit, so expressed TCRB transcripts were sequenced. Naive, central memory and regulatory T cell samples underwent deep immunoSEQ sequencing, averaging roughly 3.5 million total reads per sample. Sorted cells were lysed in RLT buffer and RNA was extracted with DNase-treated RNeasy Micro or Mini kits, depending on cell number. Each cell subset was processed separately to prevent cross-contamination, with patient and healthy donor samples processed together. TCRB sequences were amplified from cDNA with the immunoSEQ multiplex PCR, producing 87-bp fragments spanning the CDR3 region. Sequencing of the amplicons was performed on the Illumina HiSeq platform. Per the authors' processing: Synthetic template baselines were used to correct PCR bias computationally, reads within Hamming distance 2 were collapsed, and singletons that could not be merged were discarded. Reads were aligned against IMGT so that V, D and J genes, CDR3 length and insertions or deletions at six rearrangement sites could be assigned. Within each subset, clonotype counts were normalized to sorted cell number, and only after that were true diversity and Gini coefficients computed with the tcR R package. Repertoire sharing was quantified using the overlap coefficient calculated on TCRB nucleotide sequences. TCRdb re-hosts the immuneACCESS table, in-frame sequences only. Its copies lack some clones; in the studies checked, an unresolved V gene accounts for under half of them, and the cause for the rest is not known. V, J and clone size were drawn from that table, and D and trimming were deduced from the DNA. The sample data list over 150,000 clones, and 7.5% to 10% of these were observed just once. Of the sample, 0.55% to 0.75% is held by the ten largest clones.

Broader findings and caveats from the paper: Shorter templates might be favored by PCR, yet because patient and control samples were amplified and corrected together, any such skew would affect both groups equally. At VDJ recombination sites, type 1 diabetes patients had fewer insertions and more deleted nucleotides, which implies abnormalities in thymic rearrangement. Naive, central memory and regulatory TCRB repertoires appeared to be more similar among patients than among healthy donors. Because the HLA sub-analyses included only small numbers of individuals, any influence of HLA type on TCRB rearrangement was left unresolved. In all four CD4+ subsets, TCRB CDR3 length was moderately but significantly shorter in type 1 diabetes patients. Because cDNA was sequenced instead of genomic DNA, activated cells with high expression could be over-represented, although the groups did not differ in activation or CD3 levels.

CDR1 and CDR2 were assigned from the germline V gene as SGHRS and YFSETQ. There are 16 amino acids in the CDR3, from cysteine to phenylalanine inclusive. CDR3 DNA only is kept here, 48 bases in frame from base 1. V lost 4 bases and J lost 8 bases, and the count of bases not matched to a germline gene is 14. This clonotype was obtained from a man younger than 35 in good health. Sequencing was performed on central memory CD4+ T cells from blood. Recombination joined TRBV5-1 with TRBJ1-1; the central 10 bases match TRBD1. The DNA sequence is as follows: TGCGCCAGCAGCCTGACAACCGGGACAGGGGCCTTCGAAGCTTTCTTT. This gives the protein CASSLTTGTGAFEAFF.